The 8 T cell receptor beta chains below all came from one sample that was sequenced in a study of identical twins. TCRdb recomputed calls from the 5' RACE reads with MiXCR, one row per CDR3 protein. The sample carries roughly 1,500,000 distinct CDR3 sequences, roughly a third recorded once. Sequenced: cord blood. The origin of the receptors is a newborn girl in good health.

A note on this clonotype: This may stem from a read error, because a much larger clone lies one nucleotide away. V is TRBV29-1 and J is TRBJ2-3, with TRBD2 as a possible D gene (6 bases). This CDR3 region has 14 residues. Germline loops: CDR1 SQVTM, CDR2 ANQGSEA. V was pared by 7 bases and J by 1 base, with 15 bases between. The CDR3 DNA is TGCAGCGCTGAGCGGCGGGACCGCACAGATACGCAGTATTTT. It codes for CSAERRDRTDTQYF.

The gene calls are TRBV5-1 and TRBJ2-7; D is unresolved. This CDR3 has 13 amino acids. V was cut by 1 base and J by 3 bases, with 8 bases left in between. From germline, CDR1 is SGHRS and CDR2 YFSETQ. The chain's CDR3 is CASSLTLNYEQYF. CDR3 nucleotides: TGCGCCAGCAGCTTGACGCTGAACTACGAGCAGTACTTC.

This chain connects TRBV20-1 to TRBJ1-1; 9 bases map to TRBD1. V was pared by 3 bases and J by 1 base, with 3 bases of the junction left unmatched. CDR3 size: 14 residues. CDR1 and CDR2 from the germline V gene are DFQATT and SNEGSKA (reference sequence). Here the CDR3 DNA reads TGCAGTGCTAGCAGGACAGGGGAGAACACTGAAGCTTTCTTT. The encoded protein is CSASRTGENTEAFF.

This clonotype was counted at least ten times. The V gene is TRBV7-9, the J gene TRBJ2-1, with TRBD1 as a possible D gene (5 bases). This CDR3 comprises 15 residues. Germline V gene lookup returns CDR1 SEHNR and CDR2 FQNEAQ (reference sequence). Deletions cut 5 bases from V and 1 base from J, with 12 bases between. CDR3 in DNA: TGTGCCAGCAGCCGAGTAACAGGTTCCTACAATGAGCAGTTCTTC. Translating gives CASSRVTGSYNEQFF.

The J gene is TRBJ2-5, the V gene TRBV15; 7 bases match TRBD2. V was pared by 7 bases and J by 11 bases, with 19 bases of the junction left unmatched. The CDR3 runs 15 residues. Per the germline V gene, CDR1 is LNHNV and CDR2 is YYDKDF (reference sequence). CDR3 protein: CATIVGGSGIDEQYF. The CDR3, as DNA: TGTGCCACCATTGTTGGCGGGAGTGGAATAGATGAGCAGTACTTC.

The chain combines TRBV6-1 with TRBJ2-7, with D perhaps TRBD1 or TRBD2 (6 bases each). The CDR3 has 18 residues. Trimming took off 0 bases at V and 0 bases at J, with 18 bases between the two ends. Per the germline V gene, CDR1 is MNHNS and CDR2 is SASEGT. The CDR3 nucleotides read TGTGCCAGCAGTGAAGCGCTTCGTGGGGGGCGAAGCTCCTACGAGCAGTACTTC. Protein sequence: CASSEALRGGRSSYEQYF.

Only a few counts were recorded for this clonotype. The chain uses TRBV5-1 and TRBJ1-5; D possibly corresponds to TRBD1 (5 bases). The V end lost 4 bases, the J end lost 7 bases, and 18 bases lay between the germline ends. Germline CDR1 and CDR2: SGHRS and YFSETQ. The CDR3 loop spans 15 amino acids. In nucleotides, the CDR3 is TGCGCCAGCAGCAGATACGGGGCGGAAGGGCAGCCCCAGCATTTT. Encoded protein: CASSRYGAEGQPQHF.

J is TRBJ2-1 and V is TRBV6-2 or TRBV6-3, with TRBD2 matching over 9 bases. With V trimmed by 9 bases and J by 9 bases, 9 bases remained unmatched. This CDR3 contains 13 residues. Germline V gene data show CDR1 as MNHEY and CDR2 as SVGEGT. The CDR3 loop is CASIGTSWREQFF. CDR3 sequence (DNA): TGTGCCAGTATCGGGACTAGCTGGCGTGAGCAGTTCTTC.